This TCR beta chain was obtained from a study of T-cell memory formation after mild COVID-19. The CDR3 runs 14 residues. CDR1 DFQATT and CDR2 SNEGSKA come from the germline V gene (reference sequence). V lost 5 bases and J lost 8, with 19 bases in between. Constant-segment primers and 5'RACE yielded cDNA libraries for TCR alpha and TCR beta, each carrying sample barcodes and UMIs. TCRdb re-called the 5' RACE reads through MiXCR, storing one row per CDR3 protein. Of about 400,000 distinct CDR3 sequences in the sample, 24% were seen once. Source material: PBMCs or a T cell subset sorted from them (not recorded which). This chain links TRBV20-1 with TRBJ2-1, with D tentatively TRBD2 (6 bases). The TCR comes from an adult woman who had mild COVID-19 (a few samples of this study predate the infection). Cell type and time point are not known. The CDR3 protein is CSADSARGLHEQFF. The CDR3 bases are TGCAGTGCTGATTCCGCCCGGGGGTTACATGAGCAGTTCTTC.